The clone carrying this T cell receptor beta chain was observed many times. Its cognate antigen is unknown. Germline assignment: CDR1 SNHLY and CDR2 FYNNEI. The CDR3 totals 16 residues. The trim removed 2 bases at V and 4 bases at J, leaving 10 bases unmatched. This entry is derived from a study of regulatory T cells in long-lasting Graves disease. Sample time point: newly diagnosed GD, antithyroid drugs for less than 3 months. Extracted PBMC RNA gave rise to the TCR library. General study points: The persistent group shared some 2,700 public clonotypes, more than the roughly 970 shared by new patients.

The TCR beta library used iRepertoire HTBI primers with Arm-PCR amplification of CDR3. TCRdb reprocessed the multiplex PCR reads with MiXCR, giving one entry per CDR3 protein. The data show 350,000 to 450,000 distinct CDR3 sequences, about 15% seen once. The same data also contributed to another study, on T cells in Graves' hyperthyroidism and ophthalmopathy. That work adds: HTBI primers drove first-round RT-PCR of the TCR CDR3.

The sequencing here drew on peripheral blood mononuclear cells (PBMCs), taken at new diagnosis, from a patient treated with antithyroid drugs. The genes are TRBV2 and TRBJ2-7; the match to TRBD2 covers 8 bases. This clonotype was obtained from a woman in her 30s with Graves disease. Here the CDR3 reads CASSETASGSRYEQYF. CDR3 nucleotide sequence: TGTGCCAGCAGTGAAACGGCGAGCGGGAGTAGATACGAGCAGTACTTC.